The 19 T cell receptor beta chains listed next were all sequenced from one sample in a study of blood T cell repertoires in COVID-19 (dated by TCRdb to the early 2020s). Library preparation employed the immunoSEQ multiplex PCR assay. Held by TCRdb, this immuneACCESS table contains in-frame sequences only and omits some clones. Under half of the omission traces to an unresolved V gene where checked; the cause of the rest is unknown. The sample data list a few hundred thousand clones, and 80% to 85% of these were observed just once. About 5% of the sample is taken by the ten largest. The specimen was PBMCs or T cells enriched from blood (not recorded which). The receptor source for this set is a woman in her fifties or sixties who had recovered from COVID-19.

This chain links TRBV9 with TRBJ1-2; 7 bases match TRBD1. This CDR3 contains 13 residues. Per germline, CDR1 SGDLS and CDR2 YYNGEE. The trim removed 4 bases at V and 4 bases at J, leaving 4 bases unmatched. The CDR3: CASSPPGGYGYTF. Here the CDR3 DNA reads TGTGCCAGCAGCCCTCCAGGGGGCTATGGCTACACCTTC.

The rearrangement uses TRBV1 and TRBJ1-2; no check of the table's D call, TRBD1, against the DNA was made. TRBV1 is recorded as a pseudogene. This CDR3 has 21 residues. As DNA, the CDR3 is TGCACCAGCAGCCAAGATTTGGGTTTAGGGACAGGGGTTGATAACCGGGATGGCTACACCTTC. The encoded protein is CTSSQDLGLGTGVDNRDGYTF.

The chain joins TRBV10-3 to TRBJ1-2, with D perhaps TRBD1 (5 bases). V gave up 5 bases and J gave up 2 bases, with 15 bases separating them. This CDR3 comprises 15 residues. The germline CDR1 and CDR2 sequences are ENHRY and SYGVKD. The CDR3 sequence is CAISSLGGGNYGYTF. Here the CDR3 DNA reads TGTGCCATCAGTTCCCTCGGGGGGGGGAACTATGGCTACACCTTC.

The chain employs TRBV28 and TRBJ2-7; 9 positions agree with TRBD1. Per germline, CDR1 MDHEN and CDR2 SYDVKM. With 6 bases clipped from V and 2 bases from J, the junction kept 5 bases outside the gene matches. CDR3 length equals 14 residues. CDR3 protein: CASSLGQGPYEQYF. DNA of the CDR3: TGTGCCAGCAGCCTCGGACAGGGGCCCTACGAGCAGTACTTC.

The J gene is TRBJ2-7, the V gene TRBV10-2; D is uncertain. Per the germline V gene, CDR1 is WSHSY and CDR2 is SAAADI. The V gene lost 4 bases and the J gene lost 4 bases, with 11 bases spanning the gap. The CDR3 has 13 amino acids. CDR3 coding DNA: TGCGCCAGCAGTGCCCCACAGTTTTACGAGCAGTACTTC. Translated: CASSAPQFYEQYF.

V usage is TRBV7-9 and J usage is TRBJ1-5, with TRBD1 identical over 7 bases. V lost 10 bases to trimming and J lost 4 bases; unmatched junction nucleotides: 7. The CDR3 sequence is 13 residues long. Germline-derived CDR1 and CDR2 are SEHNR and FQNEAQ (reference sequence). CDR3 sequence reads: CAIKDRENQPQHF. In nucleotides, the CDR3 is TGTGCCATCAAAGACAGGGAAAATCAGCCCCAGCATTTT.

This clone was seen only once. This chain connects TRBV7-9 to TRBJ2-6; unclear D gene. Trimming pared 1 base from V and 2 bases from J, leaving 6 bases between. The CDR3 is 15 amino acids. Looked up from germline, CDR1 is SEHNR and CDR2 is FQNEAQ (reference sequence). CDR3 nucleotides: TGTGCCAGCAGCTTAGTGGCAGCTGGGGCCAACGTCCTGACTTTC. Translating gives CASSLVAAGANVLTF.

The chain has TRBV7-2 and TRBJ2-1, with D maybe TRBD2 (6 bases). Trimming removed 5 bases at V and 9 bases at J, with 14 bases between. Looked up from germline, CDR1 is SGHTA and CDR2 is FQGNSA. The CDR3 is 13 amino acids. The CDR3 sequence is CASSMDRGGEQFF. CDR3 nucleotides: TGTGCCAGCAGCATGGACCGGGGAGGTGAGCAGTTCTTC. Supplemented by reference TRBV7-2 and TRBJ2-1, the full variable domain reads GAGVSQSPSNKVTEKGKDVELRCDPISGHTALYWYRQSLGQGLEFLIYFQGNSAPDKSGLPSDRFSAERTGGSVSTLTIQRTQQEDSAVYLCASSMDRGGEQFFGPGTRLTVL.

The gene calls are TRBV30 and TRBJ1-3, with D perhaps matching TRBD1 (5 bases). Between the trimmed V and J ends, which lost 2 bases and 3 bases, there was a span of 11 bases. The CDR3 is 14 amino acids. Germline loops: CDR1 GTSNPN, CDR2 SVGIG (reference sequence). The CDR3 DNA is TGTGCCTGGAGTTCGGGGACTGATGGAAACACCATATATTTT. As protein: CAWSSGTDGNTIYF.

This clone was counted at least ten times. The chain links TRBV11-2 to TRBJ2-4, with 12 bases identical to TRBD2. The germline V gene has CDR1 SGHAT and CDR2 FQNNGV. V was clipped by 6 bases and J by 10 bases; unmatched bases: 13. This CDR3 contains 16 residues. The CDR3 region has the DNA TGTGCCAGCAGGGTCGGACTAGCGGGGCCCAAAAGTATTCAGTACTTC. Its translation: CASRVGLAGPKSIQYF.

In the case of this clone: The same CDR3 is also encoded by other DNA sequences in this sample. V is TRBV11-3 and J is TRBJ2-5, with D possibly TRBD2 on 5 matching bases. Trimming pared 2 bases from V and 4 bases from J, leaving 5 bases between. Germline CDR1 SGHNT, CDR2 YENEEA. The CDR3 is made up of 12 amino acids. The CDR3 loop is CASSLRGETQYF. The DNA for the CDR3 is TGTGCCAGCAGCTTACGGGGAGAGACCCAGTACTTC. Together with reference TRBV11-3 and TRBJ2-5, the CDR3 gives the full variable domain: EAGVVQSPRYKIIEKKQPVAFWCNPISGHNTLYWYLQNLGQGPELLIRYENEEAVDDSQLPKDRFSAERLKGVDSTLKIQPAELGDSAVYLCASSLRGETQYFGPGTRLLVL.

The chain is built from TRBV7-8 and TRBJ1-1; tentatively, D is TRBD1 (5 bases). Per germline, CDR1 SGHVS and CDR2 FQNEAQ. With 5 bases removed from V and 11 bases from J, the gap between germline ends came to 18 bases. CDR3 size: 13 residues. CDR3 sequence: CASSPQGTWHAFF. CDR3 coding DNA: TGTGCCAGCAGCCCCCAGGGTACGTGGCACGCTTTCTTT. Full variable domain (remainder filled in from reference TRBV7-8 and TRBJ1-1): GAGVSQSPRYKVAKRGQDVALRCDPISGHVSLFWYQQALGQGPEFLTYFQNEAQLDKSGLPSDRFFAERPEGSVSTLKIQRTQQEDSAVYLCASSPQGTWHAFFGQGTRLTVV.

Remarks on this clone: Different DNA sequences within this sample yield the same CDR3. The V gene is TRBV7-8, the J gene TRBJ2-7; D is uncertain. The CDR3 loop spans 11 amino acids. Germline CDR1 is SGHVS and CDR2 is FQNEAQ. The V gene lost 5 bases and the J gene lost 2 bases, with 4 bases spanning the gap. The CDR3 here is CASSPAYEQYF. CDR3 DNA: TGTGCCAGCAGCCCCGCCTACGAGCAGTACTTC.

Worth noting for this clone: Other DNA variants within this sample encode the same CDR3. The chain uses TRBV30 and TRBJ1-6; possibly TRBD1 for D (6 bases). Germline lookup yields CDR1 GTSNPN and CDR2 SVGIG (reference sequence). V lost 8 bases to trimming and J lost 6 bases, with 14 bases between them. The CDR3 has 13 amino acids. This chain's CDR3 is CAGATGLNSPLHF. DNA of the CDR3: TGTGCCGGTGCTACAGGGCTTAATTCACCCCTCCACTTT. Using reference TRBV30 and TRBJ1-6 for the parts outside the CDR3, the full variable domain is SQTIHQWPATLVQPVGSPLSLECTVEGTSNPNLYWYRQAAGRGLQLLFYSVGIGQISSEVPQNLSASRPQDRQFILSSKKLLLSDSGFYLCAGATGLNSPLHFGNGTRLTVT.

This sequence joins TRBV29-1 and TRBJ1-4; weak D call: TRBD1 (5 bases). The CDR3 has 12 residues. Germline assignment: CDR1 SQVTM and CDR2 ANQGSEA. V gave up 4 bases and J gave up 7 bases, with 10 bases separating them. The CDR3 sequence is CSVARRGEKLFF. The CDR3 nucleotides read TGCAGCGTTGCCCGAAGGGGTGAAAAACTGTTTTTT. The full variable domain, completed using reference TRBV29-1 and TRBJ1-4, is SAVISQKPSRDICQRGTSLTIQCQVDSQVTMMFWYRQQPGQSLTLIATANQGSEATYESGFVIDKFPISRPNLTFSTLTVSNMSPEDSSIYLCSVARRGEKLFFGSGTQLSVL.

The rearrangement uses TRBV11-3 and TRBJ2-5, with TRBD1 matching 12 bases. This CDR3 spans 15 amino acids. V lost 5 bases to trimming and J lost 5 bases; unmatched junction nucleotides: 6. Germline assignment: CDR1 SGHNT and CDR2 YENEEA. The CDR3 here is CASSPGTGGWETQYF. The CDR3 coding sequence is TGTGCCAGCAGCCCCGGGACAGGGGGCTGGGAGACCCAGTACTTC.

This chain uses TRBV19 with TRBJ1-4, with a possible D match to TRBD1 (5 bases). Trimming shortened V by 10 bases and J by 6 bases, and 18 bases separated the two germline ends. The CDR3 consists of 14 residues. Germline assignment: CDR1 LNHDA and CDR2 SQIVND (reference sequence). The CDR3 loop reads CATLEGPAYEKLFF. The DNA of the CDR3 is TGTGCCACTCTGGAGGGGCCGGCCTATGAAAAACTGTTTTTT.

The chain joins TRBV6-2 or TRBV6-3 to TRBJ2-3, with TRBD2 matching over 11 bases. Germline CDR1 reads MNHEY; CDR2 reads SVGEGT. The CDR3 has 17 amino acids. J lost 1 base, V lost 1 base, and 4 bases had no gene match. CDR3 sequence reads: CASSYFMTSGGTDTQYF. CDR3 in DNA: TGTGCCAGCAGTTACTTCATGACTAGCGGGGGCACAGATACGCAGTATTTT.

This clone was observed a single time. This chain connects TRBV7-9 to TRBJ1-4; weak D call: TRBD1 (5 bases). This CDR3 region has 15 residues. CDR1 and CDR2 (germline): SEHNR, FQNEAQ (reference sequence). The V gene lost 6 bases and the J gene lost 8 bases, with 19 bases spanning the gap. The chain's CDR3 is CASRPPARGGEKLFF. The CDR3 DNA sequence: TGTGCCAGCAGACCCCCGGCGAGGGGAGGGGAAAAACTGTTTTTT.